The clone carrying this T cell receptor (beta chain) occurred once. TCRdb's table, derived via immunoSEQ multiplex PCR, lists solely in-frame clones and lacks some. The table lists approximately 100,000 clones, 70% to 85% of them singletons. Per germline, CDR1 SGHAT and CDR2 FQNNGV. Trimming took 1 base from V and 8 from J, leaving 11 bases between them. The CDR3 has 14 residues. This sample stems from a study of control samples from healthy donors and cancer patients. The TCR was taken from an older man with lung cancer. The chain has TRBV11-2 and TRBJ1-4; a possible D gene is TRBD1 (5 bases). What was sequenced was PBMCs. The CDR3 is CASSLAGAGEKLFF. CDR3 bases: TGTGCCAGCAGCTTAGCCGGGGCAGGGGAAAAACTGTTTTTT.